This T cell receptor (beta chain) was observed in a study of blood T cell repertoires in COVID-19. Measured with immunoSEQ multiplex PCR; TCRdb has only the in-frame clones, and not every one. The top ten hold about 9.9% of the sample, which has hundreds of thousands of clones, 89% seen once. CDR1 is SNHLY, CDR2 FYNNEI, per germline. V was clipped by 6 bases and J by 0 bases, with 11 bases between them. CDR3 length equals 14 residues. This TCR was recovered from a woman in her thirties or forties who had recovered from COVID-19. The material sequenced was PBMCs or T cells enriched from blood (not recorded which). This chain connects TRBV2 to TRBJ1-1; D ambiguous. The CDR3 DNA sequence: TGTGCCAGCAGGGCGGGGAATATGAACACTGAAGCTTTCTTT. It yields the protein CASRAGNMNTEAFF.